These T cell receptor beta chains were read from a single sample in a study of shared clonotypes between healthy human individuals. Data came from immunoSEQ multiplex PCR; TCRdb stores just in-frame clones and leaves some out. Of over 2,000,000 clones in the sample, just over 90% were seen once. What was sequenced was naive CD8+ T cells from PBMCs. These receptors all come from a man between 18 and 29 years old in good health. Some clones in this sample may be carry-over from other donors' samples. The CDR3 runs from the conserved cysteine through the conserved F or W. Each record gives: clone size, V gene, D gene, J gene, CDR3 protein, CDR3 DNA. D genes are given only for firm matches. Where a row states a size, it is once, few, many or the class of an expanded clone; other rows omit it.

>-|TRBV10-2|TRBD2|TRBJ2-1
CASSKGLAGAYNEQFF
TGCGCCAGCAGTAAGGGACTAGCCGGAGCCTACAATGAGCAGTTCTTC
>-|TRBV7-8|-|TRBJ2-7
CASRGYEQYF
TGTGCCAGCAGAGGCTACGAGCAGTACTTC
>-|TRBV4-1|-|TRBJ2-7
CASSQVGGTGFYEQYF
TGCGCCAGCAGCCAAGTTGGGGGAACCGGTTTCTACGAGCAGTACTTC
>-|TRBV4-2|-|TRBJ2-2
CASSPGGFTGELFF
TGTGCCAGCAGCCCAGGCGGATTCACCGGGGAGCTGTTTTTT
>-|TRBV4-2|-|TRBJ2-3
CASSQDLFNPSTDTQYF
TGTGCCAGCAGCCAAGATCTATTCAACCCCTCCACAGATACGCAGTATTTT
>-|TRBV6-1|TRBD1|TRBJ2-1
CASRDWDRVGNEQFF
TGTGCCAGCAGAGATTGGGACAGGGTGGGCAATGAGCAGTTCTTC
>-|TRBV15|-|TRBJ2-3
CATSSPLYVQYF
TGTGCCACCAGCAGCCCTCTGTATGTGCAGTATTTT
>-|TRBV7-3|-|TRBJ2-7
CASSLFRASGYEQYF
TGTGCCAGCAGCTTATTCAGGGCCAGTGGTTACGAGCAGTACTTC
>-|TRBV28|TRBD1|TRBJ2-7
CASSSRPGTDYEQYF
TGTGCCAGCAGTTCACGTCCCGGGACAGACTACGAGCAGTACTTC
>-|TRBV6-1|-|TRBJ2-7
CASSVGRVVPSEQYF
TGTGCCAGCAGTGTAGGTCGGGTAGTACCCTCCGAGCAGTACTTC
>-|TRBV7-6|-|TRBJ2-5
CASSFPSGVTQETQYF
TGTGCCAGCAGTTTCCCGTCGGGCGTGACCCAAGAGACCCAGTACTTC
>once|TRBV5-1|TRBD1|TRBJ1-4
CASSPDRGGEKLFF
TGCGCCAGCAGCCCGGACAGGGGCGGTGAAAAACTGTTTTTT
>-|TRBV2|TRBD1|TRBJ1-1
CASSGVPIGTANTEAFF
TGTGCCAGCAGTGGGGTACCGATCGGGACAGCGAACACTGAAGCTTTCTTT
>-|TRBV9|-|TRBJ2-7
CASSRSSGRRGDEQYF
TGTGCCAGCAGCCGTTCCAGTGGTAGGCGCGGCGACGAGCAGTACTTC
>-|TRBV15|TRBD2|TRBJ2-3
CATSRPGGGLAGGMTDTQYF
TGTGCCACCAGCAGACCCGGAGGGGGACTAGCGGGAGGGATGACAGATACGCAGTATTTT
>-|TRBV29-1|-|TRBJ2-5
CSVDGHDEMRHF
TGCAGCGTTGACGGTCACGATGAAATGAGACACTTC
>-|TRBV13|-|TRBJ2-7
CASSPYDGRTEQYF
TGTGCCAGCAGCCCCTACGACGGGAGAACCGAGCAGTACTTC
>-|TRBV29-1|TRBD2|TRBJ2-7
CSGIPGLSYEQYF
TGCAGCGGTATCCCGGGACTAAGCTACGAGCAGTACTTC
>once|TRBV29-1|-|TRBJ1-5
CSVVEQGRNQPQHF
TGCAGCGTCGTGGAACAGGGTCGGAATCAGCCCCAGCATTTT
>-|TRBV7-9|-|TRBJ1-4
CASTGTNEKLFF
TGTGCCAGCACCGGGACTAATGAAAAACTGTTTTTT
>-|TRBV13|-|TRBJ2-3
CASSRDDTDTQYF
TGTGCCAGCAGCCGGGACGACACAGATACGCAGTATTTT
>-|TRBV6-1|TRBD1|TRBJ2-1
CASSARQGMEGDEQFF
TGTGCCAGCAGTGCTCGACAGGGGATGGAAGGGGATGAGCAGTTCTTC
>-|TRBV19|TRBD2|TRBJ2-7
CASSAGGTYEQYF
TGTGCCAGTAGTGCGGGAGGGACCTACGAGCAGTACTTC
>-|TRBV30|-|TRBJ2-1
CAWSRANEQFF
TGTGCCTGGAGTAGAGCTAATGAGCAGTTCTTC
>-|TRBV15|TRBD2|TRBJ2-1
CATSSRGGGSYNEQFF
TGTGCCACCAGCAGCCGCGGGGGGGGCTCCTACAATGAGCAGTTCTTC
>-|TRBV11-2|TRBD1|TRBJ1-4
CASSLDRDSPTNEKLFF
TGTGCCAGCAGCTTAGACCGGGACAGCCCAACTAATGAAAAACTGTTTTTT
>-|TRBV28|-|TRBJ2-2
CASSFTGIRTGELFF
TGTGCCAGCAGTTTCACAGGGATACGCACCGGGGAGCTGTTTTTT
>-|TRBV29-1|-|TRBJ2-2
CSVVTPTTSNTGELFF
TGCAGCGTTGTGACCCCAACCACCTCGAACACCGGGGAGCTGTTTTTT
>once|TRBV15|-|TRBJ2-7
CATSLRGGGASYEQYF
TGTGCCACCAGCCTACGGGGAGGGGGCGCGTCCTACGAGCAGTACTTC
>-|TRBV7-8|TRBD1|TRBJ2-7
CASSSRTGRRYYEQYF
TGTGCCAGCAGCTCCCGGACAGGGCGGAGGTACTACGAGCAGTACTTC
>-|TRBV28|-|TRBJ1-1
CASSLQGNTEAFF
TGTGCCAGCAGTTTACAGGGCAACACTGAAGCTTTCTTT
>-|TRBV27|TRBD1|TRBJ1-5
CASRGVGGFSNQPQHF
TGTGCCAGCAGGGGGGTAGGGGGCTTTAGCAATCAGCCCCAGCATTTT
>-|TRBV9|TRBD2|TRBJ2-2
CASSVDSGSLIGGELFF
TGTGCCAGCAGCGTAGACAGCGGGAGTCTCATTGGCGGGGAGCTGTTTTTT
>-|TRBV25-1|-|TRBJ2-5
CASSEGTQYF
TGTGCCAGCAGTGAAGGGACCCAGTACTTC
>-|TRBV27|-|TRBJ1-2
CASSFTRYYGYTF
TGTGCCAGCAGTTTTACACGGTACTATGGCTACACCTTC
>-|TRBV2|-|TRBJ2-2
CARQGRAGELFF
TGTGCCAGACAGGGTCGAGCCGGGGAGCTGTTTTTT
>-|TRBV6-6|-|TRBJ2-3
CASSEMDESTDTQYF
TGTGCCAGCAGTGAGATGGACGAAAGCACAGATACGCAGTATTTT
>-|TRBV27|-|TRBJ2-1
CASSSRLGERLNEQFF
TGTGCCAGCAGTTCTCGCCTTGGGGAGCGTTTGAATGAGCAGTTCTTC
>few|TRBV5-6|-|TRBJ1-4
CASSLLQGDEKLFF
TGTGCCAGCAGCTTGTTGCAGGGTGACGAAAAACTGTTTTTT
>-|TRBV27|-|TRBJ2-1
CASSSRPQEQFF
TGTGCCAGCAGCTCCAGACCCCAAGAGCAGTTCTTC
>-|TRBV29-1|-|TRBJ2-1
CSVVGARLQSYNEQFF
TGCAGCGTTGTAGGGGCCAGGCTCCAATCCTACAATGAGCAGTTCTTC
>-|TRBV18|-|TRBJ2-7
CASSPLIGEQYF
TGTGCCAGCTCACCACTGATCGGTGAGCAGTACTTC
>-|TRBV19|TRBD1|TRBJ2-3
CASSPGQGTDTQYF
TGTGCCAGTAGTCCGGGACAGGGAACAGATACGCAGTATTTT
>-|TRBV19|-|TRBJ1-5
CASSISGLAQPQHF
TGTGCCAGTAGTATCTCAGGGTTAGCCCAGCCCCAGCATTTT
>-|TRBV28|-|TRBJ2-3
CASSGRLGPSTDTQYF
TGTGCCAGCAGTGGGAGACTGGGGCCTAGCACAGATACGCAGTATTTT
>-|TRBV10-3|-|TRBJ2-3
CAISDGASADTQYF
TGTGCCATCAGTGACGGAGCTTCCGCAGATACGCAGTATTTT
>-|TRBV4-1|-|TRBJ1-5
CASSQVGAGQPQHF
TGCGCCAGCAGCCAAGTGGGGGCGGGACAGCCCCAGCATTTT
>-|TRBV20-1|-|TRBJ2-1
CSAREGNEQFF
TGCAGTGCTAGAGAGGGTAATGAGCAGTTCTTC
>once|TRBV7-2|-|TRBJ1-1
CASSSTGTAFF
TGTGCCAGCAGCTCGACAGGCACAGCTTTCTTT